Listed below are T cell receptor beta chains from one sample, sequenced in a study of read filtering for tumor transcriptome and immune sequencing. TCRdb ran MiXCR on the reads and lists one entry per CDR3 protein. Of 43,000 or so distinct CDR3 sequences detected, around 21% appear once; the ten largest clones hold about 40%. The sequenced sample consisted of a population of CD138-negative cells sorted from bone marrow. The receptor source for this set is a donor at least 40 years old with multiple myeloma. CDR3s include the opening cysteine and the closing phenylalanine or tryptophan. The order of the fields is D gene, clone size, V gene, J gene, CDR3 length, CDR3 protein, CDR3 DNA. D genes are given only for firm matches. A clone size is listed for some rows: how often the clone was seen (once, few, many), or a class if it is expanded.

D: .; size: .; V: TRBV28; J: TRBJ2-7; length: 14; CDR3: CASSRQSSSYEQYF; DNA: TGTGCCAGCAGTAGGCAGTCTAGCTCCTACGAGCAGTACTTC
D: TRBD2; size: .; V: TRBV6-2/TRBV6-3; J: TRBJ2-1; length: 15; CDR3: CATVRRREGIYQQFF; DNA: TGTGCCACCGTACGACGCCGGGAGGGCATCTATCAGCAGTTCTTC
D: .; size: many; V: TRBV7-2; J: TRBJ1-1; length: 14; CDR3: CASSLDGQTTEAFF; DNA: TGTGCCAGCAGCTTAGACGGCCAGACCACTGAAGCTTTCTTT
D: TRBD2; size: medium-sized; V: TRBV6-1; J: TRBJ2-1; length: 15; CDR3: CASRLGLAGSNEQFF; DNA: TGTGCCAGCAGGTTAGGGTTAGCGGGATCTAATGAGCAGTTCTTC
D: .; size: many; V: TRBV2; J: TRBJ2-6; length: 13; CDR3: CASSEAGANVLTF; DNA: TGTGCCAGCAGTGAAGCGGGGGCCAACGTCCTGACTTTC
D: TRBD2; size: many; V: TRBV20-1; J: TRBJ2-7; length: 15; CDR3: CSALPLGGRKYEQYF; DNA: TGCAGTGCTCTCCCATTAGGCGGGAGGAAATACGAGCAGTACTTC
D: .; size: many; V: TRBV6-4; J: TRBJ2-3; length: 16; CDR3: CTSSDVAGGATDTQYF; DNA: TGTACCAGCAGTGATGTAGCAGGGGGGGCCACAGATACGCAGTATTTT
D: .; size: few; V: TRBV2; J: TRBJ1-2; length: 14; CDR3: CASSESSVQYGYTF; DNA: TGTGCCAGCAGTGAATCGTCGGTACAGTATGGCTACACCTTC
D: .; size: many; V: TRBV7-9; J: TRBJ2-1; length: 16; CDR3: CASSPQRASGSGEQFF; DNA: TGTGCCAGCAGCCCTCAAAGGGCGTCCGGGTCAGGTGAGCAGTTCTTC
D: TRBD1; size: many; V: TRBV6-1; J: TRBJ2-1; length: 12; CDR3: CASRQGVNEQFF; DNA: TGTGCCAGCCGACAGGGGGTCAATGAGCAGTTCTTC
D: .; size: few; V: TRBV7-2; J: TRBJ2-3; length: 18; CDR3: CASSPPGRTGTRMGTQYF; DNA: TGTGCCAGCAGCCCCCCAGGGCGGACCGGGACAAGAATGGGTACGCAGTATTTT
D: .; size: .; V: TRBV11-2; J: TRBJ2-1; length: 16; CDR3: CASSLVPKHVGTEQFF; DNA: TGTGCCAGTAGCTTAGTTCCCAAACATGTGGGCACTGAGCAGTTCTTC
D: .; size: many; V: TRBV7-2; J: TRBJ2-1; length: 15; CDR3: CASSLAGGTYNEQFF; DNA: TGTGCCAGCAGCTTAGCCGGCGGAACCTACAATGAGCAGTTCTTC
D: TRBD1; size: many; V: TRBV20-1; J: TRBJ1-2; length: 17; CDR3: CSASGRAGGAFHYGYTF; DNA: TGCAGTGCTAGTGGTAGGGCAGGGGGCGCATTTCACTATGGCTACACCTTC
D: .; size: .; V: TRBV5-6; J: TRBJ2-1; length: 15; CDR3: CASSLVTSSYNEQLF; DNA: TGTGCCAGCAGCTTGGTTACTAGCTCCTACAATGAGCAGCTCTTC
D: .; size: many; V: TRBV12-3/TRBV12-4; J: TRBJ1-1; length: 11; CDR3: CASSLRTEAFF; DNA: TGTGCCAGCAGTTTACGTACTGAAGCTTTCTTT
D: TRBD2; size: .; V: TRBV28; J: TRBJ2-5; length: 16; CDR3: CANTLGLAGLGETQYF; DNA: TGTGCCAACACCCTAGGACTAGCGGGGTTGGGGGAGACCCAGTACTTC
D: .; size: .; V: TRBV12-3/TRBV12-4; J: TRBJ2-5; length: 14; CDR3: CASSLAWGGETQYF; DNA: TGTGCCAGCAGTTTAGCGTGGGGCGGAGAGACCCAGTACTTC
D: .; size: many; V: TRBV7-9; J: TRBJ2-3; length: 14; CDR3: CASSYGDSTDTQYF; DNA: TGTGCCAGCAGCTACGGCGACAGCACAGATACGCAGTATTTT
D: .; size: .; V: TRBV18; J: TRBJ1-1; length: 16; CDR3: CASSPYSGPTNTKAFF; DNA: TGTGCCAGCTCACCATACTCGGGGCCAACGAACACTAAAGCTTTCTTT
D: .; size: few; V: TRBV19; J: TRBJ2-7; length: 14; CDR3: CASSQDNPVYEQYF; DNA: TGTGCCAGTAGTCAGGACAACCCGGTCTACGAGCAGTACTTC
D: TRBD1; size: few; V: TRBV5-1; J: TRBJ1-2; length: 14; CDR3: CASSLPGGVYGYTF; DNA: TGCGCCAGCAGCTTGCCAGGGGGCGTCTATGGCTACACCTTC
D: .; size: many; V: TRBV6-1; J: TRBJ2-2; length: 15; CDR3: CASSEAIRGTGELFF; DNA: TGTGCCAGCAGTGAAGCGATCCGCGGGACCGGGGAGCTGTTTTTT
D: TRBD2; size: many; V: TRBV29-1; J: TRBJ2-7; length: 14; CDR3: CSVGGLAGPYEQYF; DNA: TGCAGCGTGGGGGGACTAGCGGGCCCCTACGAGCAGTACTTC
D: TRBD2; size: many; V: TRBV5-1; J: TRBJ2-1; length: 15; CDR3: CASSLEAGGRGEQFF; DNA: TGCGCCAGCAGCTTGGAGGCGGGAGGGAGGGGTGAGCAGTTCTTC